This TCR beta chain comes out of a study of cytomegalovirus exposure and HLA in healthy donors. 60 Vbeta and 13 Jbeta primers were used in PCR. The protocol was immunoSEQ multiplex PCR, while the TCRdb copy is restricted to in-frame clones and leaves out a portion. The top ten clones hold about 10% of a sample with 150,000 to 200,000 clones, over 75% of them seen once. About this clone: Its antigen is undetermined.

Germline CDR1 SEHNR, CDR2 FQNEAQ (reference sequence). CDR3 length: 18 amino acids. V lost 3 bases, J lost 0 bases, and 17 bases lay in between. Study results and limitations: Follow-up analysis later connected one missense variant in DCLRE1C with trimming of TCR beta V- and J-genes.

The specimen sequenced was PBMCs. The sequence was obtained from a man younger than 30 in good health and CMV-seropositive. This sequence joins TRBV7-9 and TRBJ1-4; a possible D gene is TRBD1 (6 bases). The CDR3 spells CASSFGRGLRTTNEKLFF. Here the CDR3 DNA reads TGTGCCAGCAGCTTCGGCAGGGGACTACGGACAACTAATGAAAAACTGTTTTTT.